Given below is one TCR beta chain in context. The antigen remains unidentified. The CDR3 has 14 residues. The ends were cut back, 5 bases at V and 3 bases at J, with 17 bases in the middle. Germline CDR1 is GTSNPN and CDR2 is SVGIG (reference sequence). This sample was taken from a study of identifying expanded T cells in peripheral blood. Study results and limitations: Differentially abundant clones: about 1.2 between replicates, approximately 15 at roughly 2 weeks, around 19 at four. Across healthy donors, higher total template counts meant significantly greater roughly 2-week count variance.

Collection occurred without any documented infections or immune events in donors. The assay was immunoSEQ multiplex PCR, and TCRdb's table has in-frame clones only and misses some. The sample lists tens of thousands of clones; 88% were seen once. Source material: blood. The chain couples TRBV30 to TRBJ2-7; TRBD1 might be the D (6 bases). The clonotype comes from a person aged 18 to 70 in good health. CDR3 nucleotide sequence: TGTGCCTGGCATTCAGGGGCCCCATACTACGAGCAGTACTTC. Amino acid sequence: CAWHSGAPYYEQYF.